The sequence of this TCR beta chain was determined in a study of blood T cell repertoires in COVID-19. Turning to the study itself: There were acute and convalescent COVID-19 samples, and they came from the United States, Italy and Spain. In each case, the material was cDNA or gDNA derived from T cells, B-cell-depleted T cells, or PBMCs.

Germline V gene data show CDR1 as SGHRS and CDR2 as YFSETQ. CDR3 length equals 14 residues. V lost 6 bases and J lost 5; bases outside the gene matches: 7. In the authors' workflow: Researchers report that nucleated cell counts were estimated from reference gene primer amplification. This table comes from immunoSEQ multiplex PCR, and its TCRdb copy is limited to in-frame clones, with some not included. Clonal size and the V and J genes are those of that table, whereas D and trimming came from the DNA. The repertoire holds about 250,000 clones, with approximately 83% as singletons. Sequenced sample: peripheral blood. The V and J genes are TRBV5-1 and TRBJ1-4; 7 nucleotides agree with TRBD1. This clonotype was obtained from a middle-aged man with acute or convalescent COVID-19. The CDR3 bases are TGCGCCAGCACAACGGGACAGATCAATGAAAAACTGTTTTTT. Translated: CASTTGQINEKLFF.